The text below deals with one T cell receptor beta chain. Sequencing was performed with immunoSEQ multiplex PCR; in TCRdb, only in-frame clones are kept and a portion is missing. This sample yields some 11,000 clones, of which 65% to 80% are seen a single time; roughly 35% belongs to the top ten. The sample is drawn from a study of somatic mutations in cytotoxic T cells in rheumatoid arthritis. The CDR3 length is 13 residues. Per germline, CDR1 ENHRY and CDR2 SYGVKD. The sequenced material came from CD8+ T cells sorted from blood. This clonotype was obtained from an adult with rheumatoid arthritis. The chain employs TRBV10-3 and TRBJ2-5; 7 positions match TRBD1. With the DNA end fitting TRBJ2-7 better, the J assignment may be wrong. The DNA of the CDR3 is TGTGCCATCGAAACAGGGGTAGAACGCGAGCAGTACTTC. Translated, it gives CAIETGVEREQYF.